The 17 T cell receptor beta chains in this list originate from one sample, sequenced in a study of blood T cell repertoires in COVID-19. Repertoires were generated with immunoSEQ multiplex PCR, while TCRdb's copy carries only in-frame clones and drops some. Of roughly 250,000 clones in the sample, about 88% were seen once. What was sequenced was PBMCs or T cells enriched from blood (not recorded which). The receptors shown here come from a woman aged 45-65 years who had recovered from COVID-19.

This chain joins TRBV18 and TRBJ1-6, with D tentatively TRBD1 (6 bases). Germline V gene data show CDR1 as KGHSH and CDR2 as LQKENI. This CDR3 is 17 amino acids long. V was cut by 3 bases and J by 10 bases, with 22 bases left in between. CDR3 residues: CASSPRTADSDVSPLHF. The CDR3, as DNA: TGTGCCAGCTCACCCAGGACAGCCGATTCGGATGTATCACCCCTCCACTTT.

This sequence joins TRBV3-1 (or the pseudogene TRBV3-2) and TRBJ1-5; D unresolved. The CDR3 has 13 amino acids. CDR1 and CDR2 (germline): LGHDT, YNNKEL (reference sequence). The germline V and J ends were trimmed by 0 bases and 7 bases, with 7 bases remaining between them. For the CDR3, the DNA is TGTGCCAGCAGCCAAGATTTTTTACAGCCCCAGCATTTT. Amino acid sequence: CASSQDFLQPQHF.

This chain links TRBV9 with TRBJ2-1; 7 positions match TRBD1. V gave up 3 bases and J gave up 4 bases; unmatched junction bases: 7. This CDR3 comprises 15 residues. The germline V gene encodes CDR1 SGDLS and CDR2 YYNGEE. CDR3 nucleotide sequence: TGTGCCAGCAGCGAACAGGGGAGTCGGTACAATGAGCAGTTCTTC. Amino acid sequence: CASSEQGSRYNEQFF.

This clone was recorded once. The V and J genes are TRBV19 and TRBJ1-1, with no clear D. CDR3 length: 16 amino acids. Germline V gene sequence: CDR1 LNHDA, CDR2 SQIVND (reference sequence). Trimming took off 4 bases at V and 0 bases at J, with 15 bases between the two ends. CDR3 in amino acids: CASSSESNALNTEAFF. In DNA form, the CDR3 reads TGTGCCAGTAGTAGTGAGTCCAACGCCCTGAACACTGAAGCTTTCTTT.

This chain links TRBV28 with TRBJ2-1; 12 nucleotides agree with TRBD2. CDR1 is MDHEN and CDR2 is SYDVKM in the germline V gene. The CDR3 totals 14 residues. V lost 7 bases, J lost 9 bases, and 7 bases stayed unmatched. CDR3 DNA sequence: TGTGCCAGCACCTCAGGACTAGCGGGACTTGAGCAGTTCTTC. It encodes CASTSGLAGLEQFF.

This clone was counted between two and nine times. This chain connects TRBV27 to TRBJ1-2; D might be TRBD1 (6 bases). Germline assignment: CDR1 MNHEY and CDR2 SMNVEV (reference sequence). Trimming took 6 bases from V and 7 from J, leaving 18 bases between them. This CDR3 is built from 14 residues. DNA for the CDR3: TGTGCCAGCAGGTTGTCCCTACAGGGACCTGGCTACACCTTC. It encodes CASRLSLQGPGYTF.

This clone was observed once. This chain uses TRBV9 with TRBJ1-6; possible D gene TRBD1, 5 bases. V shed 3 bases and J shed 0 bases, with 16 bases lying between them. The germline CDR1 and CDR2 sequences are SGDLS and YYNGEE. The length of the CDR3 is 18 residues. In DNA, the CDR3 is TGTGCCAGCAGCGGCGCCCAGCGGGGGGGCTCCTATAATTCACCCCTCCACTTT. It yields the protein CASSGAQRGGSYNSPLHF.

This clone was seen only once. The chain carries TRBV13 and TRBJ2-3; D uncertain. V lost 8 bases, J lost 0 bases, and 15 bases lay in between. The germline V gene encodes CDR1 PRHDT and CDR2 FYEKMQ (reference sequence). The CDR3 is made up of 15 amino acids. The CDR3 spells CASLLRRPSTDTQYF. The CDR3 DNA reads TGTGCCAGCCTCCTGAGGCGGCCTAGCACAGATACGCAGTATTTT.

Points on this clone: Distinct nucleotide sequences in the sample also encode this CDR3. The chain links TRBV4-1 to TRBJ2-7; 8 nucleotides line up with TRBD1. The CDR3 length is 13 residues. V lost 3 bases and J lost 2; bases outside the gene matches: 0. Germline CDR1 MGHRA, CDR2 YSYEKL. CDR3 sequence: CASSQDRAYEQYF. CDR3 sequence (DNA): TGCGCCAGCAGCCAGGACAGGGCCTACGAGCAGTACTTC.

This rearrangement joins TRBV28 to TRBJ1-2; D is uncertain. This CDR3 has 11 amino acids. Trimming shortened V by 6 bases and J by 6 bases, and 8 bases separated the two germline ends. The V gene's germline CDR1 is MDHEN and CDR2 SYDVKM. CDR3 amino acids: CASRREDGYTF. CDR3 sequence (DNA): TGTGCCAGCAGGCGAGAGGATGGCTACACCTTC.

The gene calls are TRBV2 and TRBJ1-4, with no clear D. The germline V and J ends were trimmed by 6 bases and 0 bases, with 8 bases remaining between them. The CDR3 extends over 14 amino acids. The germline V gene has CDR1 SNHLY and CDR2 FYNNEI. CDR3 residues: CASRIGATNEKLFF. CDR3 DNA: TGTGCCAGCAGGATTGGAGCAACTAATGAAAAACTGTTTTTT.

Notes on this clone: Additional DNA sequences in this sample encode the identical CDR3. The chain links TRBV2 to TRBJ1-5, with 10 positions matching TRBD1. This CDR3 comprises 14 residues. V lost 4 bases, J lost 6 bases, and 3 bases stayed unmatched. The germline V gene encodes CDR1 SNHLY and CDR2 FYNNEI. CDR3 DNA: TGTGCCAGCAGTGGACAGGGGGCTAGTCAGCCCCAGCATTTT. Its protein product is CASSGQGASQPQHF.

The chain employs TRBV4-3 and TRBJ2-2, with D perhaps TRBD1 (5 bases). V lost 0 bases to trimming and J lost 7 bases, with 24 bases between them. CDR1 and CDR2 from the germline V gene are LGHNA and YSLEER. The length of the CDR3 is 19 residues. The DNA for the CDR3 is TGCGCCAGCAGCCAAGAACCCCCTGCTCAGGGTAATTTTATCGGGGAGCTGTTTTTT. It specifies CASSQEPPAQGNFIGELFF.

The V call is TRBV2, the J call TRBJ1-2; perhaps TRBD1 as D (6 bases). Germline CDR1 SNHLY, CDR2 FYNNEI. Trimming took off 6 bases at V and 8 bases at J, with 13 bases between the two ends. The CDR3 contains 12 residues. The CDR3 nucleotides are TGTGCCAGCAGGGAACAGGGTCGCGGCTACACCTTC. Protein sequence: CASREQGRGYTF.

This chain joins TRBV6-5 and TRBJ1-2; D might be TRBD1 (6 bases). The CDR3 length is 13 residues. Germline V gene lookup returns CDR1 MNHEY and CDR2 SVGAGI. The germline V and J ends were trimmed by 5 bases and 2 bases, with 9 bases remaining between them. This CDR3 is CASSNQGNYGYTF. As DNA, the CDR3 is TGTGCCAGCAGTAATCAGGGGAACTATGGCTACACCTTC.

The rearrangement uses TRBV5-1 and TRBJ2-5; tentative D call: TRBD1 (5 bases). The V end lost 4 bases, the J end lost 3 bases, and 10 bases lay between the germline ends. The germline CDR1 and CDR2 sequences are SGHRS and YFSETQ. This CDR3 has 13 residues. CDR3 DNA: TGCGCCAGCAGCCCCAGGGTCGAAGAGACCCAGTACTTC. As protein: CASSPRVEETQYF.

This rearrangement joins TRBV6-2 or TRBV6-3 to TRBJ1-2; 7 nucleotides agree with TRBD1. The V gene's germline CDR1 is MNHEY and CDR2 SVGEGT. The CDR3 extends over 14 amino acids. V gave up 5 bases and J gave up 2 bases; unmatched junction bases: 5. The CDR3 DNA reads TGTGCCAGCAGTGCCCGGGACAGAAACTATGGCTACACCTTC. Translated: CASSARDRNYGYTF.